Listed here are 24 T cell receptor beta chains from one sample, sequenced in a study of identical twins. TCRdb recomputed calls from the 5' RACE reads with MiXCR, one row per CDR3 protein. Of a few hundred thousand distinct CDR3 sequences in the sample, roughly 9% were seen once. Sequences were obtained from naive T cells sorted from blood. The receptors derive from a woman aged 50 to 60 in good health.

The chain recombines TRBV25-1 with TRBJ2-5, with a tentative D call TRBD2 (5 bases). The CDR3 is 14 amino acids. Germline V gene lookup returns CDR1 MGHDK and CDR2 SYGVNS. Trimming cost V 5 bases and J 5 bases, with 15 bases left between them. The CDR3 sequence is CASSRPQPGETQYF. DNA for the CDR3: TGTGCCAGCAGTCGCCCACAGCCGGGGGAGACCCAGTACTTC.

This clonotype has just a few counts. The CDR3 spells CATTQGSGTGELFF. CDR3 sequence (DNA): TGTGCCACTACCCAGGGGTCGGGTACCGGGGAGCTGTTTTTT. This chain joins TRBV19 and TRBJ2-2; TRBD1 is a possible D gene (6 bases). V lost 10 bases and J lost 5, with 17 bases in between. From germline, CDR1 is LNHDA and CDR2 SQIVND (reference sequence). The CDR3 is 14 amino acids.

This clonotype appeared many times. CDR3 region: CASSYGDRPYEKLFF. Written as DNA, the CDR3 is TGTGCCAGCAGTTACGGGGACAGGCCGTATGAAAAACTGTTTTTT. The gene calls are TRBV6-5 and TRBJ1-4, with 8 bases lining up with TRBD1. From germline, CDR1 is MNHEY and CDR2 SVGAGI. The CDR3 covers 15 residues. V gave up 2 bases and J gave up 6 bases; unmatched junction bases: 5.

The gene calls are TRBV7-6 and TRBJ2-2, with a possible D match to TRBD2 (7 bases). V lost 0 bases, J lost 3 bases, and 20 bases lay in between. Looked up from germline, CDR1 is SGHVS and CDR2 is FNYEAQ. The CDR3 totals 19 residues. In DNA form, the CDR3 reads TGTGCCAGCAGCTTAGCGCCTAGCGGTTCTCCAGGGGACACCGGGGAGCTGTTTTTT. Protein product: CASSLAPSGSPGDTGELFF. Together with reference TRBV7-6 and TRBJ2-2, the CDR3 gives the full variable domain: GAGVSQSPRYKVTKRGQDVALRCDPISGHVSLYWYRQALGQGPEFLTYFNYEAQQDKSGLPNDRFSAERPEGSISTLTIQRTEQRDSAMYRCASSLAPSGSPGDTGELFFGEGSRLTVL.

The chain recombines TRBV24-1 with TRBJ2-1; D may be TRBD2 (5 bases). The CDR3 is 15 residues long. Germline-derived CDR1 and CDR2 are KGHDR and SFDVKD. The V end was cut by 2 bases, the J end by 9 bases, with 16 bases between. CDR3 coding DNA: TGTGCCACCAGTGATTACGGGGAAAAACGGAGTGAGCAGTTCTTC. It yields the protein CATSDYGEKRSEQFF.

This clonotype was counted many times. The chain joins TRBV4-1 to TRBJ1-5; no firm D call. This CDR3 comprises 15 residues. Deletions cut 1 base from V and 3 bases from J, with 10 bases between. In germline, CDR1 is MGHRA, CDR2 YSYEKL. The CDR3 DNA follows: TGCGCCAGCAGCCAAGTGGAGGGAAACAATCAGCCCCAGCATTTT. As protein: CASSQVEGNNQPQHF.

This clonotype was counted many times. The V and J genes are TRBV4-2 and TRBJ1-5; possible D gene TRBD1, 5 bases. The CDR3 consists of 21 residues. The germline CDR1 and CDR2 sequences are LGHNA and YNFKEQ. V dropped 2 bases and J dropped 0 bases, with 26 bases sitting between them. CDR3 bases: TGTGCCAGCAGCCAAACGACATTAGGGCAGGGAAGGATTGGTAGCAATCAGCCCCAGCATTTT. It is translated as CASSQTTLGQGRIGSNQPQHF.

This clonotype appeared a few times. V and J are TRBV7-2 and TRBJ2-2; D uncertain. Deletions cut 3 bases from V and 2 bases from J, with 7 bases between. The CDR3 spans 14 residues. CDR1 and CDR2 from the germline V gene are SGHTA and FQGNSA. The CDR3 DNA sequence: TGTGCCAGCAGCTTCAACTTAAACACCGGGGAGCTGTTTTTT. It codes for CASSFNLNTGELFF.

This clonotype was seen a handful of times. The CDR3 region has the DNA TGTGCCACCAGCAGGGCGGGTGAGGTAGAGACCCAGTACTTC. This codes for CATSRAGEVETQYF. The chain has TRBV15 and TRBJ2-5; D might be TRBD2 (5 bases). The ends were cut back, 3 bases at V and 4 bases at J, with 12 bases in the middle. The CDR3 totals 14 residues. Germline V gene lookup returns CDR1 LNHNV and CDR2 YYDKDF (reference sequence).

This clonotype was counted many times. The chain has TRBV24-1 and TRBJ2-1; perhaps D is TRBD1 or TRBD2 (6 bases each). CDR3 length: 15 amino acids. The V and J ends lost 4 bases and 3 bases respectively, with 12 bases between them. Germline assignment: CDR1 KGHDR and CDR2 SFDVKD. Here the CDR3 DNA reads TGTGCCACCAGTGACGGCGGGACAAGCTACAATGAGCAGTTCTTC. It specifies CATSDGGTSYNEQFF.

This clonotype was counted at least ten times. The chain combines TRBV10-3 with TRBJ2-1, with 14 bases aligning to TRBD2. This CDR3 has 16 amino acids. Germline V gives CDR1 ENHRY, CDR2 SYGVKD. V lost 4 bases and J lost 8; bases outside the gene matches: 7. CDR3 bases: TGTGCCATCAGTGGCGGACTAGCGGGAGGTTGGCATGAGCAGTTCTTC. Amino acid sequence: CAISGGLAGGWHEQFF.

This chain joins TRBV15 and TRBJ1-5; no reliable D call. V lost 4 bases to trimming and J lost 6 bases, with 7 bases between them. The CDR3 covers 12 residues. From germline, CDR1 is LNHNV and CDR2 YYDKDF (reference sequence). The CDR3 DNA reads TGTGCCACCAGCAAAGGGAGTCAGCCCCAGCATTTT. It is translated as CATSKGSQPQHF.

This clonotype came up many times. CDR3 sequence (DNA): TGTGCCAGCAGGGGGACTAGCGGGAGGGGGGATGAGCAGTTCTTC. Its protein product is CASRGTSGRGDEQFF. This sequence joins TRBV6-1 and TRBJ2-1; 16 nucleotides agree with TRBD2. Trimming took 6 bases from V and 8 from J; bases not matched to a gene: 4. This CDR3 is 15 amino acids long. The germline V gene has CDR1 MNHNS and CDR2 SASEGT.

This clonotype was seen a handful of times. The chain combines TRBV5-6 with TRBJ2-5; D remains unclear. The CDR3 is made up of 12 amino acids. CDR1 and CDR2 from the germline V gene are SGHDT and YYEEEE. Trimming took 0 bases from V and 7 from J, leaving 7 bases between them. CDR3 amino acids: CASSLDSVTQYF. DNA of the CDR3: TGTGCCAGCAGCTTGGATTCGGTGACCCAGTACTTC.

In nucleotides, the CDR3 is TGTGCCAGCAGTTCCCTCCAACAGGGACCTGGGGCCAACGTCCTGACTTTC. Encoded protein: CASSSLQQGPGANVLTF. This sequence joins TRBV27 and TRBJ2-6, with a possible D match to TRBD1 (6 bases). CDR3 size: 17 residues. V was trimmed by 4 bases and J by 2 bases, leaving 15 bases between them. Looked up from germline, CDR1 is MNHEY and CDR2 is SMNVEV (reference sequence).

This clonotype showed up just a few times. The chain employs TRBV5-1 and TRBJ2-1, with a weak D call TRBD2 (6 bases). This CDR3 region has 14 residues. CDR1 and CDR2 (germline): SGHRS, YFSETQ. The V and J ends lost 0 bases and 6 bases respectively, with 10 bases between them. The CDR3 DNA reads TGCGCCAGCAGCTTGGTCCAGGGAGGCAATGAGCAGTTCTTC. This codes for CASSLVQGGNEQFF.

As for this clonotype: This is likely a read error, given that the CDR3 carries no conserved phenylalanine or tryptophan at its end. No DNA is shown, since the ends of the CDR3 on it are uncertain; the CDR3 is the one TCRdb lists. This chain uses TRBV7-2 with TRBJ2-3; TRBD2, the D gene given by the table, was not confirmed from the DNA. Germline V gives CDR1 SGHTA, CDR2 FQGNSA. The CDR3 spans 14 amino acids, including both terminal residues. The CDR3 loop is CDLETSGRGDTQYC.

This rearrangement joins TRBV12-3 or TRBV12-4 to TRBJ2-7; possibly TRBD1 for D (6 bases). The CDR3 totals 13 residues. The V gene lost 10 bases and the J gene lost 3 bases, with 16 bases spanning the gap. The CDR3 nucleotides read TGTGCCACCAGGGTTACAGGGAACTACGAGCAGTACTTC. This gives the protein CATRVTGNYEQYF.

In this sample, this clonotype turned up many times. This chain connects TRBV9 to TRBJ2-1; 13 positions agree with TRBD2. The J segment lost 3 bases and the V segment lost 0 bases, leaving 3 bases of the junction unmatched. There are 17 residues in the CDR3. CDR1 SGDLS and CDR2 YYNGEE come from the germline V gene. The CDR3 region is CASSVGTSGSHYNEQFF. The CDR3 coding sequence is TGTGCCAGCAGCGTAGGGACTAGCGGGAGCCACTACAATGAGCAGTTCTTC.

This clonotype was found a few times. The chain combines TRBV7-8 with TRBJ1-1; no clear D gene. Germline CDR1 SGHVS, CDR2 FQNEAQ. Trimming removed 4 bases at V and 4 bases at J, with 22 bases between. The CDR3 covers 17 residues. CDR3 loop: CASSSFLPFSGPTEAFF. CDR3 bases: TGTGCCAGCAGCTCTTTCTTACCCTTCTCAGGCCCCACTGAAGCTTTCTTT.

In its sample, this clonotype was seen many times. The chain carries TRBV7-9 and TRBJ1-6; D gene uncertain. The germline V gene encodes CDR1 SEHNR and CDR2 FQNEAQ (reference sequence). Trimming took off 5 bases at V and 8 bases at J, with 16 bases between the two ends. This CDR3 contains 15 residues. The CDR3: CASSPGTQVDSPLHF. The CDR3 nucleotides are TGTGCCAGCAGCCCCGGTACGCAGGTGGATTCACCCCTCCACTTT.

The chain couples TRBV10-3 to TRBJ2-5, with D maybe TRBD2 (6 bases). The CDR3 contains 12 residues. Germline V gene lookup returns CDR1 ENHRY and CDR2 SYGVKD. V lost 8 bases and J lost 4, with 11 bases in between. In nucleotides, the CDR3 is TGTGCCATCCGAGAGGAGGGAGAGACCCAGTACTTC. Protein sequence: CAIREEGETQYF.

The J gene is TRBJ2-7, the V gene TRBV12-3 or TRBV12-4; tentatively, D is TRBD2 (6 bases). The CDR3 is made up of 12 amino acids. V was pared by 8 bases and J by 4 bases, with 12 bases between. In nucleotides, the CDR3 is TGTGCCAGCGGGAGGTCGGGGTACGAGCAGTACTTC. Residues: CASGRSGYEQYF.

The chain couples TRBV3-1 to TRBJ1-2; 10 nucleotides agree with TRBD1. The V gene end was trimmed by 1 base and the J gene end by 7 bases; junction bases not matched to a gene: 6. The CDR3 extends over 15 amino acids. CDR1 is LGHDT, CDR2 YNNKEL, per germline (reference sequence). The CDR3: CASSQVGQGFSGYTF. CDR3 in DNA: TGTGCCAGCAGCCAAGTGGGACAGGGGTTTTCTGGCTACACCTTC.